The clone carrying this TCR beta chain came up once. The same CDR3 is also encoded by other DNA sequences in this sample. The sample belongs to a study of shared clonotypes between healthy human individuals. The donor cohort consisted entirely of Caucasian adults residing in Nashville, Tennessee. Memory CD4+ cells were the fraction left after CD45RA+ naive selection. Germline V gene sequence: CDR1 SGHRS, CDR2 YFSETQ. There are 14 residues in the CDR3. The junction had 1 base not matched to a gene; V was cut back by 2 bases and J by 4 bases. Assay used: immunoSEQ multiplex PCR; TCRdb lists only in-frame clones, some missing. The sample lists millions of clones, around nine tenths occurring once.

The source is a man younger than 30 in good health. This chain joins TRBV5-1 and TRBJ1-4, with 8 bases matching TRBD1. The material sequenced was naive CD4+ T cells sorted from blood. As for subset: CD45RA+ positively selected. Here the CDR3 DNA reads TGCGCCAGCAGCTTAGGACAGGGTAATGAAAAACTGTTTTTT. Translation gives CASSLGQGNEKLFF.